What follows are 15 T cell receptor beta chains derived from one specimen sequenced in a study of blood T cell repertoires in COVID-19 (dated by TCRdb to 2020 to 2021). The method behind the library was the immunoSEQ multiplex PCR assay. What TCRdb holds here is the immuneACCESS table cut down to in-frame rearrangements. Part of the clones is not present; checked against another copy, under half of the missing clones reflect an unresolved V gene, and the others are unexplained. The sample records more than 75,000 clones, approximately 86% of which are singletons. The ten biggest clones cover more than 1% of the sample. Sequenced: peripheral blood. The receptors shown here come from an elderly man with active or convalescent COVID-19.

This chain links TRBV15 with TRBJ2-2, with 7 positions matching TRBD1. V was clipped by 6 bases and J by 0 bases; unmatched bases: 4. This CDR3 comprises 15 residues. Germline assignment: CDR1 LNHNV and CDR2 YYDKDF (reference sequence). DNA for the CDR3: TGTGCCACCAGGAGGGGGACAGCGAACACCGGGGAGCTGTTTTTT. Its translation: CATRRGTANTGELFF.

V usage is TRBV27 and J usage is TRBJ2-3; 12 positions match TRBD2. V gave up 3 bases and J gave up 5 bases; unmatched junction bases: 6. The germline CDR1 and CDR2 sequences are MNHEY and SMNVEV (reference sequence). The CDR3 totals 16 residues. The DNA of the CDR3 is TGTGCCAGCAGTTTTCTAGCGGGGGGGTGGGGAGATACGCAGTATTTT. Its protein is CASSFLAGGWGDTQYF.

This clone appeared a single time. V and J are TRBV3-1 (or the pseudogene TRBV3-2) and TRBJ1-4, with 8 bases aligning to TRBD1. Germline values: CDR1 LGHDT, CDR2 YNNKEL (reference sequence). The CDR3 totals 21 residues. Trimming took 2 bases from V and 0 from J; bases not matched to a gene: 17. For the CDR3, the DNA is TGTGCCAGCAGCCAATATCCCCCAGGGGGCGACAGGAAGGCAACTAATGAAAAACTGTTTTTT. Translation: CASSQYPPGGDRKATNEKLFF.

The chain uses TRBV18 and TRBJ1-1; TRBD1 agrees at 7 bases. The CDR3 length is 11 residues. V trimming: 6 bases; J trimming: 12 bases; junction bases outside the gene matches: 7. Germline loops: CDR1 KGHSH, CDR2 LQKENI. CDR3 nucleotide sequence: TGTGCCAGCTCCACGACAGGGACGACTTTCTTT. This encodes CASSTTGTTFF.

The chain links TRBV7-2 to TRBJ2-1, with a possible D match to TRBD2 (6 bases). CDR1 SGHTA and CDR2 FQGNSA come from the germline V gene. The CDR3 consists of 13 residues. Trimming stripped 4 bases from V and 5 bases from J, with 9 bases between. DNA for the CDR3: TGTGCCAGCAGCTCTCTAGCGAACAATGAGCAGTTCTTC. This gives the protein CASSSLANNEQFF.

V gene TRBV7-9 combines with J gene TRBJ1-2; 8 nucleotides match TRBD1. Germline CDR1 is SEHNR and CDR2 is FQNEAQ (reference sequence). This CDR3 comprises 14 residues. V was clipped by 5 bases and J by 3 bases; unmatched bases: 5. CDR3 protein: CASSKDRAHYGYTF. The CDR3, as DNA: TGTGCCAGCAGCAAGGACAGGGCCCACTATGGCTACACCTTC.

The V call is TRBV4-1, the J call TRBJ2-1; 7 bases align to TRBD2. CDR3 size: 16 residues. CDR1 is MGHRA, CDR2 YSYEKL, per germline. After removal of 0 bases from V and 0 bases from J, the junction contained 2 bases not matched to a gene. CDR3 DNA: TGCGCCAGCAGCCAAGATGCTAGCGGCTCCTACAATGAGCAGTTCTTC. It is translated as CASSQDASGSYNEQFF.

This chain joins TRBV4-1 and TRBJ1-3; D is possibly TRBD1 (6 bases). This CDR3 spans 16 amino acids. V lost 2 bases, J lost 3 bases, and 14 bases lay in between. Germline V gene sequence: CDR1 MGHRA, CDR2 YSYEKL. CDR3 bases: TGCGCCAGCAGCCAAAGCGGGGGCCAATTTGGAAACACCATATATTTT. It codes for CASSQSGGQFGNTIYF.

On this clone itself: This sample includes further DNA sequences coding for the same CDR3. V and J are TRBV12-3 or TRBV12-4 and TRBJ2-7; TRBD2 is a possible D gene (6 bases). This CDR3 region has 13 residues. Trimming left V 6 bases short and J 0 bases short, with 9 bases between. CDR3 DNA sequence: TGTGCCAGCAGCCGGGACTCCTCCTACGAGCAGTACTTC. Amino acids: CASSRDSSYEQYF.

V is TRBV18 and J is TRBJ1-5; maybe TRBD1 (5 bases). Germline CDR1 and CDR2: KGHSH and LQKENI. The V end lost 2 bases, the J end lost 4 bases, and 9 bases lay between the germline ends. The CDR3 is 14 amino acids. The CDR3 loop is CASSPRSGNQPQHF. CDR3 nucleotide sequence: TGTGCCAGCTCACCAAGGTCAGGGAATCAGCCCCAGCATTTT. Together with reference TRBV18 and TRBJ1-5, the CDR3 gives the full variable domain: NAGVMQNPRHLVRRRGQEARLRCSPMKGHSHVYWYRQLPEEGLKFMVYLQKENIIDESGMPKERFSAEFPKEGPSILRIQQVVRGDSAAYFCASSPRSGNQPQHFGDGTRLSIL.

This chain links TRBV5-6 with TRBJ1-5; TRBD1 is a possible D gene (5 bases). Germline CDR1 SGHDT, CDR2 YYEEEE. V lost 1 base and J 2 bases, leaving 7 bases between the germline ends. This CDR3 has 14 residues. The CDR3 region is CASSLRGRNQPQHF. CDR3 in DNA: TGTGCCAGCAGCTTGAGGGGTCGCAATCAGCCCCAGCATTTT.

Only one count was recorded for this clone. The gene calls are TRBV5-6 and TRBJ1-4; 9 positions match TRBD1. This CDR3 is built from 18 residues. CDR1 and CDR2 from the germline V gene are SGHDT and YYEEEE. After removal of 3 bases from V and 0 bases from J, the junction contained 9 bases not matched to a gene. The CDR3 DNA follows: TGTGCCAGCAGCTCGGTCCCGGGACAGGGATCAACTAATGAAAAACTGTTTTTT. It encodes CASSSVPGQGSTNEKLFF.

A single count supports this clone. V usage is TRBV30 and J usage is TRBJ1-1; D ambiguous. The CDR3 has 11 amino acids. Germline loops: CDR1 GTSNPN, CDR2 SVGIG (reference sequence). Trimming stripped 2 bases from V and 6 bases from J, with 7 bases between. CDR3 sequence: CAWSRGSEAFF. CDR3 DNA sequence: TGTGCCTGGAGTAGAGGCTCTGAAGCTTTCTTT.

The chain employs TRBV7-9 and TRBJ1-2, with TRBD1 matching 7 bases. The V and J ends lost 1 base and 8 bases, in that order; junction bases with no gene match: 7. CDR1 is SEHNR and CDR2 is FQNEAQ in the germline V gene (reference sequence). The CDR3 contains 14 residues. CDR3 loop: CASSLGAGGIGYTF. As DNA, the CDR3 is TGTGCCAGCAGCTTAGGGGCAGGGGGTATCGGCTACACCTTC.

Note on this clone: This specimen includes other DNA sequences encoding the same CDR3. This chain connects TRBV12-3 or TRBV12-4 to TRBJ1-3; possible D gene TRBD1, 5 bases. The CDR3 length is 13 residues. The ends were cut back, 4 bases at V and 4 bases at J, with 8 bases in the middle. The CDR3 nucleotides are TGTGCCAGCAGTTCAGGGTCCGGAAACACCATATATTTT. Its protein is CASSSGSGNTIYF.